The clone carrying this T cell receptor (beta chain) was detected only a few times. The sample originates from a study of blood T cell repertoires in COVID-19. Overall study context: Whether acute or convalescent, the COVID-19 samples came from the United States, Italy and Spain. In each case, the material was cDNA or gDNA derived from T cells, B-cell-depleted T cells, or PBMCs.

Per the germline V gene, CDR1 is MNHEY and CDR2 is SVGAGI. Deletions cut 8 bases from V and 2 bases from J, with 7 bases between. The CDR3 has 11 amino acids. Original methodology: Nucleated cell counts were estimated from reference gene primer amplification. The protocol was immunoSEQ multiplex PCR, while the TCRdb copy is restricted to in-frame clones and leaves out a portion. V and J calls and clone size follow that table, whereas D and trimming were derived from the DNA. Of roughly 250,000 clones in the sample, more than 60% are singletons; the top ten hold 4%. The chain recombines TRBV6-5 with TRBJ2-7; D possibly corresponds to TRBD2 (6 bases). The TCR originated in a woman aged 40 to 50 with active or convalescent COVID-19. The material sequenced was peripheral blood. The CDR3 loop reads CASRGTYEQYF. CDR3 coding DNA: TGTGCCAGCCGGGGGACCTACGAGCAGTACTTC.